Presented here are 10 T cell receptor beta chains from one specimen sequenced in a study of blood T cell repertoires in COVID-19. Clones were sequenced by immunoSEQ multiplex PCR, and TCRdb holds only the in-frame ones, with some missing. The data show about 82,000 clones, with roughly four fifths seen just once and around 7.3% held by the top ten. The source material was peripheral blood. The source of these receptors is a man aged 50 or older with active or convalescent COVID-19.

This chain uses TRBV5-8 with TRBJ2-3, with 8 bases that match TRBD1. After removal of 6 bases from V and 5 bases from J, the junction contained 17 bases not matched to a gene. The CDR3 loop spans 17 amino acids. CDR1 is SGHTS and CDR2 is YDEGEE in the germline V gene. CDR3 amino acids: CASIARPGQEGGDTQYF. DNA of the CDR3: TGTGCCAGCATCGCCCGTCCGGGACAGGAGGGGGGAGATACGCAGTATTTT. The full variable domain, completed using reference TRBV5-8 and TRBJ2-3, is EAGVTQSPTHLIKTRGQQATLRCSPISGHTSVYWYQQALGLGLQFLLWYDEGEERNRGNFPPRFSGRQFPNYSSELNVNALELEDSALYLCASIARPGQEGGDTQYFGPGTRLTVL.

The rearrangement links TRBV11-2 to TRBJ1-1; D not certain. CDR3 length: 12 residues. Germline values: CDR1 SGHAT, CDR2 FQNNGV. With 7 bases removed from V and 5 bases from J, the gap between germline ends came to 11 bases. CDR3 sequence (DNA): TGTGCCAGCACCGTAGCCCAAACTGAAGCTTTCTTT. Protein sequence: CASTVAQTEAFF.

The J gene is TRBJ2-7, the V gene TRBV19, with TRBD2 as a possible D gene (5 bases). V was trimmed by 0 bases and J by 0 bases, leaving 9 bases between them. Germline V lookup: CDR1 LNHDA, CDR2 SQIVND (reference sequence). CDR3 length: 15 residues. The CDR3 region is CASSIDLGSSYEQYF. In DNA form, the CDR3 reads TGTGCCAGTAGTATAGATCTGGGGAGCTCCTACGAGCAGTACTTC.

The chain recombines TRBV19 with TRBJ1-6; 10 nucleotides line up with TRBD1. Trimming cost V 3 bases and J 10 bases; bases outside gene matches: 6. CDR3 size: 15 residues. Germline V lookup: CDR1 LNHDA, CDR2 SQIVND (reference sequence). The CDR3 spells CASSIRTGGGSPLHF. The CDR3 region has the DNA TGTGCCAGTAGTATCCGGACAGGGGGTGGCTCACCCCTCCACTTT.

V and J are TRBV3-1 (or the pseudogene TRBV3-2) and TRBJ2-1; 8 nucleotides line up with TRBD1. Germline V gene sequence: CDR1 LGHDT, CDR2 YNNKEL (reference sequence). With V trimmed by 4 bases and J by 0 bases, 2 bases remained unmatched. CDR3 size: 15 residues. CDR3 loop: CASSPGQDSYNEQFF. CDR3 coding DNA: TGTGCCAGCAGCCCGGGACAGGACTCCTACAATGAGCAGTTCTTC.

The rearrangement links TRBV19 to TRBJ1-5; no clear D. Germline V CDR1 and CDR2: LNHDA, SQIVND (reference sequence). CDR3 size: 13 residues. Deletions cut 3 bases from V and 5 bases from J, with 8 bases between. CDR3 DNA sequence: TGTGCCAGTAGTATTACGGGAGATCAGCCCCAGCATTTT. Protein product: CASSITGDQPQHF.

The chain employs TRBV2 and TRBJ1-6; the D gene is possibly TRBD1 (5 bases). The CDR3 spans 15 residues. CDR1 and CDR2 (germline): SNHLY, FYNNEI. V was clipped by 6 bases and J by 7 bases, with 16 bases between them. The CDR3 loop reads CASRTQGIGNSPLHF. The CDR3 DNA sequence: TGTGCCAGCAGAACGCAGGGTATTGGGAATTCACCCCTCCACTTT.

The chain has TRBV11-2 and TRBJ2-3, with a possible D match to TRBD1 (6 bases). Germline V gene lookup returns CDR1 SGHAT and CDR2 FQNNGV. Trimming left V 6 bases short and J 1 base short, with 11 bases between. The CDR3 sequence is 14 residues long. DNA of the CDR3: TGTGCCAGCAGTCAGGACAGACGCACAGATACGCAGTATTTT. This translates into CASSQDRRTDTQYF.

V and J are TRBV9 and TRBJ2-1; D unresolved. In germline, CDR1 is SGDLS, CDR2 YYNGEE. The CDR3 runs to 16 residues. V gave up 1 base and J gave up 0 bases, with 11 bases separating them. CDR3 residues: CASSVSLVSSYNEQFF. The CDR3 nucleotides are TGTGCCAGCAGCGTATCGCTAGTGAGCTCCTACAATGAGCAGTTCTTC.

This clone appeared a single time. Written as DNA, the CDR3 is TGCGCCAGCGGGACAGGGTCTCAGCCCCAGCATTTT. The encoded protein is CASGTGSQPQHF. V is TRBV10-1 and J is TRBJ1-5, with TRBD1 matching 9 bases. V was clipped by 8 bases and J by 6 bases; unmatched bases: 2. The CDR3 loop spans 12 amino acids. The germline V gene has CDR1 WNHNN and CDR2 SYGVQD (reference sequence).